Following are 14 T cell receptor beta chains from one sample sequenced in a study of shared clonotypes between healthy human individuals. Data came from immunoSEQ multiplex PCR; TCRdb stores just in-frame clones and leaves some out. The data contain roughly 1 million clones, approximately 80% of them seen just once; the ten biggest clones take up 0.5% to 0.6%. What was sequenced was memory CD4+ T cells from PBMCs. Subset given: CD45RA-negative fraction. Source of these receptors: a man between 18 and 29 years old in good health. Some clones in this sample may be carry-over from other donors' samples.

The chain joins TRBV6-6 to TRBJ1-2; D perhaps matches TRBD1 (6 bases). This CDR3 contains 15 residues. Germline CDR1 reads MNHNY; CDR2 reads SVGAGI (reference sequence). The V end lost 2 bases, the J end lost 2 bases, and 12 bases lay between the germline ends. The CDR3 coding sequence is TGTGCCAGCAGTTACGGGGGCGGACTGAACTATGGCTACACCTTC. Translated: CASSYGGGLNYGYTF.

Comments on this clone: Other DNA sequences in the sample encode the same CDR3. The gene calls are TRBV2 and TRBJ2-1; D might be TRBD2 (6 bases). Trimming took 4 bases from V and 0 from J, leaving 13 bases between them. This CDR3 region has 16 residues. Germline V gives CDR1 SNHLY, CDR2 FYNNEI. CDR3 bases: TGTGCCAGCAGTGGAGGTGCGGGAAGCTCCTACAATGAGCAGTTCTTC. Its protein is CASSGGAGSSYNEQFF.

This sequence joins TRBV6-5 and TRBJ2-7; TRBD1 matches 9 bases. CDR1 and CDR2 (germline): MNHEY, SVGAGI. The CDR3 consists of 14 residues. With 2 bases clipped from V and 7 bases from J, the junction kept 6 bases outside the gene matches. The CDR3 here is CASSYPGQGGEQYF. The CDR3 DNA reads as TGTGCCAGCAGTTACCCGGGACAGGGTGGTGAGCAGTACTTC.

The V call is TRBV5-6, the J call TRBJ2-2; 11 bases align to TRBD1. This CDR3 has 17 residues. With 6 bases clipped from V and 6 bases from J, the junction kept 13 bases outside the gene matches. Germline V gene data show CDR1 as SGHDT and CDR2 as YYEEEE. The CDR3 here is CASTLLGGDRGAGELFF. The DNA of the CDR3 is TGTGCCAGCACCCTTCTCGGAGGGGACAGGGGGGCCGGGGAGCTGTTTTTT.

The chain recombines TRBV5-1 with TRBJ1-2; the D is unclear. Per germline, CDR1 SGHRS and CDR2 YFSETQ. The CDR3 loop spans 15 amino acids. The V end was cut by 2 bases, the J end by 0 bases, with 11 bases between. The CDR3: CASSLGQATNYGYTF. CDR3 DNA: TGCGCCAGCAGCTTAGGGCAGGCCACTAACTATGGCTACACCTTC.

A remark on this clone: A much larger clonotype is one base distant, so this may be a read error. Different DNA sequences within this sample yield the same CDR3. CDR3 loop: CASSFLLNEQFF. CDR3 DNA: TGTGCCAGCAGCTTTCTTCTCAATGAGCAGTTCTTC. The chain links TRBV7-2 to TRBJ2-1; D remains ambiguous. The ends were cut back, 3 bases at V and 6 bases at J, with 6 bases in the middle. The CDR3 is made up of 12 amino acids. Germline V gene lookup returns CDR1 SGHTA and CDR2 FQGNSA.

In regard to this clone: Other DNA sequences of this sample code for an identical CDR3. The chain has TRBV5-1 and TRBJ2-7; the match to TRBD1 covers 8 bases. J gave up 3 bases and V 4 bases, and 6 bases lay outside the gene matches. Germline loops: CDR1 SGHRS, CDR2 YFSETQ. CDR3 size: 14 residues. CDR3 nucleotides: TGCGCCAGCAGCCCAACAGGGGGAAGCTACGAGCAGTACTTC. This sequence encodes CASSPTGGSYEQYF.

The chain recombines TRBV28 with TRBJ2-5, with D maybe TRBD2 (6 bases). From germline, CDR1 is MDHEN and CDR2 SYDVKM. The V gene lost 7 bases and the J gene lost 7 bases, with 22 bases spanning the gap. This CDR3 contains 15 residues. CDR3 residues: CASTAGPPREGTQYF. The CDR3, as DNA: TGTGCCAGCACAGCGGGTCCCCCCCGAGAAGGGACCCAGTACTTC. Using reference TRBV28 and TRBJ2-5 for the parts outside the CDR3, the full variable domain is DVKVTQSSRYLVKRTGEKVFLECVQDMDHENMFWYRQDPGLGLRLIYFSYDVKMKEKGDIPEGYSVSREKKERFSLILESASTNQTSMYLCASTAGPPREGTQYFGPGTRLLVL.

V is TRBV5-1 and J is TRBJ1-1, with 7 bases fitting TRBD1. Germline values: CDR1 SGHRS, CDR2 YFSETQ. This CDR3 is 15 amino acids long. The trim removed 2 bases at V and 3 bases at J, leaving 7 bases unmatched. In DNA, the CDR3 is TGCGCCAGCAGCTTTATTTCAGGGGGGGACACTGAAGCTTTCTTT. Translation: CASSFISGGDTEAFF.

The chain combines TRBV6-1 with TRBJ2-1; D tentatively reads TRBD1 or TRBD2 (6 bases each). V was trimmed by 1 base and J by 6 bases, leaving 13 bases between them. CDR1 is MNHNS and CDR2 is SASEGT in the germline V gene. This CDR3 is built from 15 residues. CDR3 sequence reads: CASSEGLGGLNEQFF. The CDR3 DNA reads TGTGCCAGCAGTGAAGGACTGGGGGGCCTCAATGAGCAGTTCTTC.

The genes are TRBV29-1 and TRBJ1-1, with no clear D. Trimming took 4 bases from V and 6 from J, leaving 15 bases between them. From germline, CDR1 is SQVTM and CDR2 ANQGSEA. This CDR3 has 13 amino acids. The CDR3 loop is CSVVSDLPPEAFF. CDR3 DNA sequence: TGCAGCGTTGTATCAGATTTACCCCCTGAAGCTTTCTTT.

The V and J genes are TRBV28 and TRBJ2-3; tentatively, D is TRBD2 (5 bases). Trimming removed 5 bases from V and 2 bases from J, with 11 bases in between. This CDR3 has 14 amino acids. Germline V gene data show CDR1 as MDHEN and CDR2 as SYDVKM. CDR3 residues: CASSIPGITDTQYF. CDR3 sequence (DNA): TGTGCCAGCAGTATCCCCGGGATCACAGATACGCAGTATTTT.

Written as DNA, the CDR3 is TGTGCCAGCCAACCCCCGACAGGGGGGGGCTACGAGCAGTACTTC. It translates to CASQPPTGGGYEQYF. This chain uses TRBV28 with TRBJ2-7, with 9 nucleotides matching TRBD1. The germline CDR1 and CDR2 sequences are MDHEN and SYDVKM. Trimming removed 8 bases from V and 3 bases from J; junction bases left unmatched: 11. The CDR3 extends over 15 amino acids.

This chain joins TRBV5-1 and TRBJ2-3; D is ambiguous. The CDR3 has 14 residues. Germline loops: CDR1 SGHRS, CDR2 YFSETQ. Trimming removed 6 bases at V and 0 bases at J, with 11 bases between. The CDR3 DNA reads TGCGCCAGCACGGCCCAGAGTAGCACAGATACGCAGTATTTT. The encoded protein is CASTAQSSTDTQYF.